This T cell receptor delta chain emerged from a study of Vδ1+ human thymocytes. RNA was extracted from the cells and then reverse transcribed. Multiplex PCR used pooled V-gene forward primers and a constant-region reverse primer to amplify CDR3s. TCRdb re-called the multiplex PCR reads using CATT. The sample yields about 75,000 delta-chain clones, around 35% seen once. The germline CDR1 and CDR2 sequences are TSWWSYY and QGS. This CDR3 is built from 18 residues. Study-level findings and limits: Many TRG clonotypes were shared between donors; TRD repertoires were essentially private. Thymic TRG and TRD repertoires appeared highly polyclonal. Unlike peripheral blood Vdelta1+ controls, thymic delta-chain sequences included 20% to 25% Vdelta2 and few Vdelta3.

With respect to this clone: Its antigen is not identified. One end of the junction does not line up with germline, which may come from a read error.

Material for sequencing was Vdelta1+ gamma-delta thymocytes from the thymus. Subset reported: FACS-sorted CD3+ TCRalphabeta- TCRVdelta1+ TCRVdelta2- thymocytes. The V call is TRDV1, the J call TRDJ1, with 11 nucleotides matching TRDD3. The source of this sequence is a boy less than two years old who had congenital heart surgery. CDR3 bases: TGTGCTCTTGGGGAACTCTGGGGGATACTTACAGACACCGATAGACTCATCTTT. Translated, it gives CALGELWGILTDTDRLIF.